Listed below are T cell receptor beta chains from one sample, sequenced in a study of neurological immune-mediated disorders. MiXCR, applied by TCRdb to the 5' RACE reads, yields one record per CDR3 protein. The sample has tens of thousands of distinct CDR3 sequences, roughly 3.3% seen once. Material for sequencing was PBMCs. Source of these receptors: a woman in her forties or fifties with multiple sclerosis. CDR3s include the opening cysteine and the closing phenylalanine or tryptophan. The order of the fields is CDR3 protein, CDR3 DNA, D gene, clone size, V gene, J gene. The D gene is left open where the match is weak. Clone size is given as once, few, many, or a class for an expanded clone.

CASSYRTPNTEAFF,TGTGCCAGCAGTTACCGGACACCGAACACTGAAGCTTTCTTT,.,many,TRBV6-5,TRBJ1-1
CASRHRGAGAPYEQYF,TGTGCCAGCCGACATCGGGGGGCGGGGGCCCCATACGAGCAGTACTTC,.,many,TRBV6-2/TRBV6-3,TRBJ2-7
CASSQMLYQETQYF,TGTGCCAGCAGCCAAATGTTGTACCAAGAGACCCAGTACTTC,.,many,TRBV3-1,TRBJ2-5
CASSLSGRTDTQYF,TGTGCCAGTAGTCTTAGCGGGAGAACAGATACGCAGTATTTT,TRBD2,once,TRBV19,TRBJ2-3
CASSEFYGEQFF,TGTGCCAGCAGTGAATTCTACGGTGAGCAGTTCTTC,.,many,TRBV2,TRBJ2-1
CASSLIQGANTEAFF,TGTGCCAGCTCATTAATCCAGGGGGCGAACACTGAAGCTTTCTTT,TRBD1,many,TRBV18,TRBJ1-1
CASSYPAFF,TGTGCCAGCAGTTACCCAGCTTTCTTT,.,many,TRBV6-6,TRBJ1-1
CASSQDLGDRDGYGYTF,TGCGCCAGCAGCCAAGATCTGGGGGACAGGGATGGCTATGGCTACACCTTC,TRBD1,many,TRBV4-3,TRBJ1-2
CASSIQAASMRNTEAFF,TGTGCCAGTAGTATTCAGGCAGCTTCGATGAGGAACACTGAAGCTTTCTTT,.,many,TRBV19,TRBJ1-1
CSARDLYEKKGTDTQYF,TGCAGTGCTAGAGATCTGTACGAAAAAAAGGGGACAGATACGCAGTATTTT,.,few,TRBV20-1,TRBJ2-3
CASSLATPGTEAFF,TGTGCCAGCAGCCTAGCCACACCAGGCACTGAAGCTTTCTTT,.,many,TRBV7-2,TRBJ1-1
CASSQGLAGGRAETQYF,TGTGCCAGCAGCCAGGGACTAGCGGGGGGGAGGGCGGAGACCCAGTACTTC,TRBD2,many,TRBV7-2,TRBJ2-5
CASSLAGQGPRSYEQYF,TGTGCCAGCAGCTTGGCCGGGCAGGGCCCACGTTCCTACGAGCAGTACTTC,.,many,TRBV5-6,TRBJ2-7
CASSPRAGVTNEKLFF,TGTGCCAGCTCACCACGTGCAGGGGTGACTAATGAAAAACTGTTTTTT,.,many,TRBV18,TRBJ1-4
CSVERWDHTEAFF,TGCAGCGTTGAGAGATGGGACCACACTGAAGCTTTCTTT,.,many,TRBV29-1,TRBJ1-1
CASSLMAKGDIQYF,TGTGCCAGCAGCTTGATGGCAAAAGGGGACATTCAGTACTTC,.,few,TRBV7-9,TRBJ2-4
CASSSRTAAAAGANVLTF,TGCGCCAGCAGCTCCCGGACAGCGGCCGCTGCTGGGGCCAACGTCCTGACTTTC,.,many,TRBV5-1,TRBJ2-6
CASTLDSQSSGNTIYF,TGTGCCAGCACTCTGGACAGCCAGAGCTCTGGAAACACCATATATTTT,.,many,TRBV12-3/TRBV12-4,TRBJ1-3
CRGGAGTEAFF,TGCAGGGGGGGGGCGGGGACTGAAGCTTTCTTT,.,many,TRBV20-1,TRBJ1-1
CASSPGQSNEKLFF,TGTGCCAGCAGCCCCGGACAGTCTAATGAAAAACTGTTTTTT,.,many,TRBV7-2,TRBJ1-4
CSAVPDGLAGALRTYNEQFF,TGCAGTGCTGTTCCCGACGGACTAGCGGGGGCCCTCCGTACCTACAATGAGCAGTTCTTC,TRBD2,many,TRBV20-1,TRBJ2-1
CASSSNYGYTF,TGTGCCAGCAGCTCCAACTATGGCTACACCTTC,.,many,TRBV11-2,TRBJ1-2